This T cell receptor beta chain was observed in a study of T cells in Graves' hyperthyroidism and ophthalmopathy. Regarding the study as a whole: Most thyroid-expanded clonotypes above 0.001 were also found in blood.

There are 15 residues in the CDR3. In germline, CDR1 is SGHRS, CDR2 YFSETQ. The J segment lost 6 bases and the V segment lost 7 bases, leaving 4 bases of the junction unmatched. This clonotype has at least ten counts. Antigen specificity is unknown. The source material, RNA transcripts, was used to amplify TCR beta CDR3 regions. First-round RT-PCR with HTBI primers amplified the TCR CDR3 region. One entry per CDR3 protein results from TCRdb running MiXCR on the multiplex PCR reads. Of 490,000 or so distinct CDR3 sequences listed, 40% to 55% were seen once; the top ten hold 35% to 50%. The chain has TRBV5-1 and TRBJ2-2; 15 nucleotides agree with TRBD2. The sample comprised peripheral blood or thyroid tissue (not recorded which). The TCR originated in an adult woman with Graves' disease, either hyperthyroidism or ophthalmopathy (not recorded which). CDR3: CASQGLAGGSGELFF. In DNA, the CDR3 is TGCGCCAGCCAGGGACTAGCGGGAGGATCCGGGGAGCTGTTTTTT.